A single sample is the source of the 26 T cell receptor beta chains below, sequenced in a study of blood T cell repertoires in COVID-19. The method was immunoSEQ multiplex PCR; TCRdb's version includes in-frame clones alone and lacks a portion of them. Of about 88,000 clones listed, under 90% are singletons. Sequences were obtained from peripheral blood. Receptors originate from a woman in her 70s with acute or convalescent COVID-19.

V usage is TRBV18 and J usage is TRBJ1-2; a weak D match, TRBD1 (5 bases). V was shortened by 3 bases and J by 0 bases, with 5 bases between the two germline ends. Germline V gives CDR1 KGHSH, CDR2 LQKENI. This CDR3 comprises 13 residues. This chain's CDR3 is CASSPTANYGYTF. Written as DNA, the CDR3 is TGTGCCAGCTCACCGACAGCTAACTATGGCTACACCTTC. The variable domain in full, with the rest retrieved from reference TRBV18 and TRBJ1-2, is NAGVMQNPRHLVRRRGQEARLRCSPMKGHSHVYWYRQLPEEGLKFMVYLQKENIIDESGMPKERFSAEFPKEGPSILRIQQVVRGDSAAYFCASSPTANYGYTFGSGTRLTVV.

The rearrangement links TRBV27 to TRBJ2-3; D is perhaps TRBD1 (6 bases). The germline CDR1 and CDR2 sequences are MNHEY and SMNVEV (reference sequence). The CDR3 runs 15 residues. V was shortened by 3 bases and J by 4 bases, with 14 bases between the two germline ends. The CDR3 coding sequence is TGTGCCAGCAGTTTGTCCACAGGGCCGGCAGATACGCAGTATTTT. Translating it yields CASSLSTGPADTQYF.

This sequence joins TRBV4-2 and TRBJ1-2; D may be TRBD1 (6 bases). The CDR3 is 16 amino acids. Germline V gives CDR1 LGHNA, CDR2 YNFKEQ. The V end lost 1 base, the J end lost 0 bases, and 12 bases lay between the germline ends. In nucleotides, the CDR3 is TGTGCCAGCAGCCAAGTCGAGGGGGGGGCTAACTATGGCTACACCTTC. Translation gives CASSQVEGGANYGYTF.

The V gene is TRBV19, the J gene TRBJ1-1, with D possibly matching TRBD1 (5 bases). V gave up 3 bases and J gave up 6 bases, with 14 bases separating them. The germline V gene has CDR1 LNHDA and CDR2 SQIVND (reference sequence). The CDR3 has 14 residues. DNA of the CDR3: TGTGCCAGTAGTATGGCCAGGGAGGCGGCTGAAGCTTTCTTT. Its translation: CASSMAREAAEAFF.

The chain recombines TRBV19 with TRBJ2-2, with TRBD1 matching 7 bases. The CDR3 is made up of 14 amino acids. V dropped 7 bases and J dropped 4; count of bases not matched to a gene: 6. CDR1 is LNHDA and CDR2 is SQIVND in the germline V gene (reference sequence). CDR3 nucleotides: TGTGCCAGTACCGCGACAGGGCCCACCGGGGAGCTGTTTTTT. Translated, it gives CASTATGPTGELFF.

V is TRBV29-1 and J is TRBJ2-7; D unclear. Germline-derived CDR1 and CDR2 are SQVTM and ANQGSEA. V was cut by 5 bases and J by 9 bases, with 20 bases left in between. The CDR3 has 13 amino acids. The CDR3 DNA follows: TGCAGCGTTCGCGTCGGTGTTCGAGGTCCGCAGTACGTC. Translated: CSVRVGVRGPQYV.

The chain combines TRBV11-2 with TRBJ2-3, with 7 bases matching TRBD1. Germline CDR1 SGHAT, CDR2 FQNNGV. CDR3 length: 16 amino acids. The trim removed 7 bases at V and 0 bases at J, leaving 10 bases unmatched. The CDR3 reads CASTDTTGSSTDTQYF. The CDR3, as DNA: TGTGCCAGCACCGACACGACAGGGTCTAGCACAGATACGCAGTATTTT. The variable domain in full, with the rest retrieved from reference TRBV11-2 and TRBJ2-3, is EAGVAQSPRYKIIEKRQSVAFWCNPISGHATLYWYQQILGQGPKLLIQFQNNGVVDDSQLPKDRFSAERLKGVDSTLKIQPAKLEDSAVYLCASTDTTGSSTDTQYFGPGTRLTVL.

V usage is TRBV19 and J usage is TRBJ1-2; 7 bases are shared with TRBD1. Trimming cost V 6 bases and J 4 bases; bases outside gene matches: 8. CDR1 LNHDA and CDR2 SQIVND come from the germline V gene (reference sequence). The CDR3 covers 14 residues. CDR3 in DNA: TGTGCCAGTAGGACTCCGGGACAGTCCTATGGCTACACCTTC. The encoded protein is CASRTPGQSYGYTF.

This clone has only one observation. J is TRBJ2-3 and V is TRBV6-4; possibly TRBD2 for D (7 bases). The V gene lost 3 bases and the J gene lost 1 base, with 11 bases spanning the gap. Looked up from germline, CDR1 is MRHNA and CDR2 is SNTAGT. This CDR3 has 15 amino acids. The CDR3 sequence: CASSESGGGTDTQYF. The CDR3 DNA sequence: TGTGCCAGCAGTGAGTCGGGGGGCGGCACAGATACGCAGTATTTT.

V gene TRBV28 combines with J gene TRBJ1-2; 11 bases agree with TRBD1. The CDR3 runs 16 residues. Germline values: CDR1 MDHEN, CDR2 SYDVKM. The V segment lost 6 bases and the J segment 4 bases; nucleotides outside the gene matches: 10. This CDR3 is CASSPNTGTGGYGYTF. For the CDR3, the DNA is TGTGCCAGCAGCCCTAACACCGGGACAGGGGGCTATGGCTACACCTTC.

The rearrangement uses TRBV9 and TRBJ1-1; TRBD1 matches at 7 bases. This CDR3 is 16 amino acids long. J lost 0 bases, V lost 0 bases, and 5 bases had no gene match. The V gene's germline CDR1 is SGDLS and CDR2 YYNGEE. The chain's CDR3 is CASSVDRGTMNTEAFF. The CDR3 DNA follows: TGTGCCAGCAGCGTAGACAGGGGCACCATGAACACTGAAGCTTTCTTT.

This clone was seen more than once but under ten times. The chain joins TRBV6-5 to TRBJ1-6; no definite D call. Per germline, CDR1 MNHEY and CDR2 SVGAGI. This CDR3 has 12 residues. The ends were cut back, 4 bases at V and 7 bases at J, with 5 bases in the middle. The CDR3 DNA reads TGTGCCAGCAGTTTCTTAAATTCACCCCTCCACTTT. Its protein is CASSFLNSPLHF.

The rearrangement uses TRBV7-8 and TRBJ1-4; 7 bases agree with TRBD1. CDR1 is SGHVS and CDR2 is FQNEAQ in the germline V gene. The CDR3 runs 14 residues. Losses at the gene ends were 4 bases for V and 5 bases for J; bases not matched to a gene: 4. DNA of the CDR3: TGTGCCAGCAGCTCCGGGACAGCGAATGAAAAACTGTTTTTT. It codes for CASSSGTANEKLFF.

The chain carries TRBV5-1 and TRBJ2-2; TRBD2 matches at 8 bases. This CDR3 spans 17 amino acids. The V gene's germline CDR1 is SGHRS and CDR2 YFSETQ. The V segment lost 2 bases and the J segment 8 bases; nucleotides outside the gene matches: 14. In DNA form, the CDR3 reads TGCGCCAGCAGCTTCCAGGGGAGCGGGGGCCCGGAGGGGGAGCTGTTTTTT. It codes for CASSFQGSGGPEGELFF.

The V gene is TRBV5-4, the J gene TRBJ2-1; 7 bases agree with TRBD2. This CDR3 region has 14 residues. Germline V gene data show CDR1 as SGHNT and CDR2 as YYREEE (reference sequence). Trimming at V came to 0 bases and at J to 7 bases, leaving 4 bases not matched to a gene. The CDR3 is CASSLGGRENEQFF. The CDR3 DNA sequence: TGTGCCAGCAGCTTGGGCGGGAGAGAGAATGAGCAGTTCTTC.

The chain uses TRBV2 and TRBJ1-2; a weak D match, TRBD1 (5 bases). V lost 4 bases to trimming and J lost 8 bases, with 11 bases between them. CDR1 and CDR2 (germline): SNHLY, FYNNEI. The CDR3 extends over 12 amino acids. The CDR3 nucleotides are TGTGCCAGCAGTGCCCAGGGCTCCGGCTACACCTTC. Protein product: CASSAQGSGYTF.

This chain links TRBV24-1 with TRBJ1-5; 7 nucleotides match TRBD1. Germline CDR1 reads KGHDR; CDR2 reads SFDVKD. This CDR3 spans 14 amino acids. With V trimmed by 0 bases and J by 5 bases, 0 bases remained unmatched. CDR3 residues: CATSDLTGDQPQHF. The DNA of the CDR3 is TGTGCCACCAGTGATTTGACAGGGGATCAGCCCCAGCATTTT.

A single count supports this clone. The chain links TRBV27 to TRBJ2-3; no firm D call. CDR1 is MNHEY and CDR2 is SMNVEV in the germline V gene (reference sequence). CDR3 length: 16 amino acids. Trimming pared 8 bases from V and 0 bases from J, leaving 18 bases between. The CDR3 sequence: CASSSWARSSTDTQYF. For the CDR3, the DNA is TGTGCCAGCTCCTCGTGGGCCAGGTCTAGCACAGATACGCAGTATTTT.

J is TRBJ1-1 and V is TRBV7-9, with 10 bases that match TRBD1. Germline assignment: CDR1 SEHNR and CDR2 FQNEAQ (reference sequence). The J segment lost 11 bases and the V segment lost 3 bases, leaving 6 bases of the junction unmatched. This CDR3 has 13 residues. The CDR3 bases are TGTGCCAGCAGCTTCGACAGGGGGCGCGGGGCTTTCTTT. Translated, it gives CASSFDRGRGAFF.

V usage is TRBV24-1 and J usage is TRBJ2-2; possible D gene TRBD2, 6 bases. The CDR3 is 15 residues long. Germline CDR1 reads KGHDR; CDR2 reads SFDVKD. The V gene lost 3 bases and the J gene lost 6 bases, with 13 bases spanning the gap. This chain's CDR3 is CATSDPGTGAGELFF. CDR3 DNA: TGTGCCACCAGTGATCCCGGGACGGGAGCCGGGGAGCTGTTTTTT.

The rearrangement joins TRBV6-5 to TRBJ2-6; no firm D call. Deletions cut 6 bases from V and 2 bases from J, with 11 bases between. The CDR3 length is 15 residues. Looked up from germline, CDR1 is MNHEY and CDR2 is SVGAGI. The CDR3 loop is CASSPHKTGANVLTF. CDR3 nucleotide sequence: TGTGCCAGCAGCCCGCACAAAACTGGGGCCAACGTCCTGACTTTC.

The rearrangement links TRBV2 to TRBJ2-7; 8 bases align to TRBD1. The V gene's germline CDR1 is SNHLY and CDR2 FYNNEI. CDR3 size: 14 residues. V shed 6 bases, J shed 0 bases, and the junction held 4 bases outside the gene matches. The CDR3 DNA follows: TGTGCCAGCAGCGACAGGGGTAGCTCCTACGAGCAGTACGTC. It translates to CASSDRGSSYEQYV.

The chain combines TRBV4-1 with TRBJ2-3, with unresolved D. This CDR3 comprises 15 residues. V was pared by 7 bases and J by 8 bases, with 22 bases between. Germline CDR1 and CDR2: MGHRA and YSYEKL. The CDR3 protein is CASNPHELLPGTQYF. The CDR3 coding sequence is TGCGCCAGCAACCCCCACGAACTGCTCCCAGGTACGCAGTATTTT.

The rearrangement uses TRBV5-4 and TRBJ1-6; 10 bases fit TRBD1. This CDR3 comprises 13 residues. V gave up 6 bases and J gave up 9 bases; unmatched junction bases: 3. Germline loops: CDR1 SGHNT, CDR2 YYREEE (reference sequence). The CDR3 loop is CASTRDRGSPLHF. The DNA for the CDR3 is TGTGCCAGCACCCGGGACAGGGGTTCACCCCTCCACTTT.

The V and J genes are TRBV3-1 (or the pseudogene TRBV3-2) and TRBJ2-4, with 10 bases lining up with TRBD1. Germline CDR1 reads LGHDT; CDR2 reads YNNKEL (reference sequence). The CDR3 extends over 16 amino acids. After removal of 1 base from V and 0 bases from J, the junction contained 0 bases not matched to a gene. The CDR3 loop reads CASSQGDRGAKNIQYF. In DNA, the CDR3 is TGTGCCAGCAGCCAAGGGGACAGGGGAGCCAAAAACATTCAGTACTTC.

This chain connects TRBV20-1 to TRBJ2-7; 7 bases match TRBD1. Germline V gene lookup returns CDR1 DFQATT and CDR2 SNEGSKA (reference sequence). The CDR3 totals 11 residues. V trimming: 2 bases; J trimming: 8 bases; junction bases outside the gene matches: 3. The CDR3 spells CSARQGEQQYV. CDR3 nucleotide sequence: TGCAGTGCTAGACAGGGGGAGCAGCAGTACGTC.